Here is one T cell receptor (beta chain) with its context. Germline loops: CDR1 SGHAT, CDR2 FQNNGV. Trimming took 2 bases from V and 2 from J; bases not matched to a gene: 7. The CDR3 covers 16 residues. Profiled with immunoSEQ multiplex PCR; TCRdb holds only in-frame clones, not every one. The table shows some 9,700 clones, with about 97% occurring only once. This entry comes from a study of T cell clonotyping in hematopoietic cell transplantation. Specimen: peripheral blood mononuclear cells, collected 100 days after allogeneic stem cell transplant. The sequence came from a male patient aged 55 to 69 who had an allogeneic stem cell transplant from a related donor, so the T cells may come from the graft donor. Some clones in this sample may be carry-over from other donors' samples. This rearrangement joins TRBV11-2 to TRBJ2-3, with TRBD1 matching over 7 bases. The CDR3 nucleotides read TGTGCCAGCAGCTTAACCGACAGGGCGTACACAGATACGCAGTATTTT. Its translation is CASSLTDRAYTDTQYF.